Listed below are T cell receptor beta chains from one sample, sequenced in a study of PD-1 blockade in mismatch repair-deficient tumors. TCRdb keeps only in-frame clones here, not all; method: immunoSEQ multiplex PCR. The table shows approximately 23,000 clones, with less than 85% occurring only once. Material: PBMCs, obtained before pembrolizumab treatment. The receptors here all came from an adult with mismatch repair-deficient cancer. The conserved cysteine and the conserved F or W are not part of the CDR3 here. Fields, in order: CDR3 protein, V gene, J gene.

CDR3 protein: ASSPGLAGGPDTQY
V gene: TRBV19
J gene: TRBJ2-3

CDR3 protein: ASSPDRDRTEAF
V gene: TRBV7-6
J gene: TRBJ1-1

CDR3 protein: ASSSRGQGFSDTQY
V gene: TRBV6-6
J gene: TRBJ2-3

CDR3 protein: ASSRSGTSLGQF
V gene: TRBV5-1
J gene: TRBJ2-1

CDR3 protein: ASSPVAGGGQPQH
V gene: TRBV18
J gene: TRBJ1-5

CDR3 protein: ASSSRRTGESSPLH
V gene: TRBV6-5
J gene: TRBJ1-6

CDR3 protein: ASSLDGGHPYGYT
V gene: TRBV11-3
J gene: TRBJ1-2

CDR3 protein: ASSSGTGSEQY
V gene: TRBV7-7
J gene: TRBJ2-7

CDR3 protein: ASSPGTGWQKTQY
V gene: TRBV18
J gene: TRBJ2-5

CDR3 protein: ASSLQGNTIY
V gene: TRBV7-2
J gene: TRBJ1-3

CDR3 protein: ASSMTSGSYEQY
V gene: TRBV19
J gene: TRBJ2-7

CDR3 protein: ASSVTGALLTEAF
V gene: TRBV9
J gene: TRBJ1-1

CDR3 protein: ASSVERENEQF
V gene: TRBV2
J gene: TRBJ2-1

CDR3 protein: AIRGTGVEKLF
V gene: TRBV10-3
J gene: TRBJ1-4

CDR3 protein: ASSPGLAGGLSEQY
V gene: TRBV19
J gene: TRBJ2-7

CDR3 protein: ASSLQRLSIEQY
V gene: TRBV11-2
J gene: TRBJ2-7

CDR3 protein: ASSPTQDEQF
V gene: TRBV19
J gene: TRBJ2-1

CDR3 protein: ASSLSGRSTDTQY
V gene: TRBV5-4
J gene: TRBJ2-3

CDR3 protein: ASSLTGEYGYT
V gene: TRBV28
J gene: TRBJ1-2

CDR3 protein: ASSRNRGSQEKLF
V gene: TRBV19
J gene: TRBJ1-4

CDR3 protein: ATSRPGTGTGGTQPQH
V gene: TRBV15
J gene: TRBJ1-5

CDR3 protein: ASSLGLAGGGETQY
V gene: TRBV11-2
J gene: TRBJ2-5

CDR3 protein: ASSQEAPRLAGEETQY
V gene: TRBV14
J gene: TRBJ2-5

CDR3 protein: ASSNRGGWAYNEQF
V gene: TRBV13
J gene: TRBJ2-1

CDR3 protein: ASSVLLAGAPDTQY
V gene: TRBV25-1
J gene: TRBJ2-3

CDR3 protein: ASSPWGSGYEQY
V gene: TRBV19
J gene: TRBJ2-7

CDR3 protein: SAPDGYT
V gene: TRBV29-1
J gene: TRBJ1-2

CDR3 protein: ASTPPRAGVEKLF
V gene: TRBV19
J gene: TRBJ1-4

CDR3 protein: ASSFRQDPYNEQF
V gene: TRBV28
J gene: TRBJ2-1

CDR3 protein: ATSFGGYEKLF
V gene: TRBV6-1
J gene: TRBJ1-4

CDR3 protein: AWTGGLGNEQF
V gene: TRBV30
J gene: TRBJ2-1

CDR3 protein: ASSSGTTYNEQF
V gene: TRBV27
J gene: TRBJ2-1

CDR3 protein: ASSFSLGGGNTEAF
V gene: TRBV13
J gene: TRBJ1-1

CDR3 protein: ASSLDRAQEY
V gene: TRBV5-6
J gene: TRBJ2-3

CDR3 protein: ASTRETQETQY
V gene: TRBV7-2
J gene: TRBJ2-5

CDR3 protein: ASSRLGGEGYEQY
V gene: TRBV11-2
J gene: TRBJ2-7

CDR3 protein: ASSSGQKINQPQH
V gene: TRBV5-8
J gene: TRBJ1-5

CDR3 protein: ASSPTRQDSSPLH
V gene: TRBV5-1
J gene: TRBJ1-6

CDR3 protein: AWNTGYGYT
V gene: TRBV30
J gene: TRBJ1-2

CDR3 protein: ASSKQGASGYEQY
V gene: TRBV28
J gene: TRBJ2-7

CDR3 protein: ASSLSGSEQY
V gene: TRBV28
J gene: TRBJ2-7

CDR3 protein: ASAKAKLAYEQY
V gene: TRBV6-1
J gene: TRBJ2-7

CDR3 protein: ASSLERRDEQF
V gene: TRBV5-4
J gene: TRBJ2-1

CDR3 protein: AWTQGQGRPGETQY
V gene: TRBV30
J gene: TRBJ2-5

CDR3 protein: ASSTGRGRAEEQF
V gene: TRBV6-6
J gene: TRBJ2-1

CDR3 protein: ASSLAGLNVGSYT
V gene: TRBV5-1
J gene: TRBJ1-2

CDR3 protein: ASSPGGRGNEAF
V gene: TRBV5-1
J gene: TRBJ1-1